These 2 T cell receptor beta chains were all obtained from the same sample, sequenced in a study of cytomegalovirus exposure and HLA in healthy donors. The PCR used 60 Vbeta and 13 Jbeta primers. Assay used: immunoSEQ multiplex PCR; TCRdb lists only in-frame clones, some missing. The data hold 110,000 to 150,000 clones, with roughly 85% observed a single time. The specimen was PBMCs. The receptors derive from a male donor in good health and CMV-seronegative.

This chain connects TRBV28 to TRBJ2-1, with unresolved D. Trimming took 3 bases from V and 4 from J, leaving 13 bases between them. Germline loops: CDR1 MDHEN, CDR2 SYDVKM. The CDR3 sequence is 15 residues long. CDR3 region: CASSFPGEAYNEQFF. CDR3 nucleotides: TGTGCCAGCAGTTTCCCGGGTGAAGCGTACAATGAGCAGTTCTTC. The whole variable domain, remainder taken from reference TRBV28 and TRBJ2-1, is DVKVTQSSRYLVKRTGEKVFLECVQDMDHENMFWYRQDPGLGLRLIYFSYDVKMKEKGDIPEGYSVSREKKERFSLILESASTNQTSMYLCASSFPGEAYNEQFFGPGTRLTVL.

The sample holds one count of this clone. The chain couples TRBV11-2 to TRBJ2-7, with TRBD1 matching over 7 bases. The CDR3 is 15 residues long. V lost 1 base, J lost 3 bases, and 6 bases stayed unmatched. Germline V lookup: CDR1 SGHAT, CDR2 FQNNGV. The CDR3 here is CASSLAWDSYYEQYF. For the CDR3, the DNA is TGTGCCAGCAGCTTAGCTTGGGACAGTTACTACGAGCAGTACTTC.